This T cell receptor beta chain was profiled in a study of T-cell memory formation after mild COVID-19. The overall study: Among the donors, TCR clusters were largely specific to each donor.

Turning to this clonotype: Its antigen remains unknown.

Constant-segment primers served in 5'RACE that generated TCR alpha and TCR beta cDNA libraries bearing sample barcodes and UMIs. A single record per CDR3 protein comes from TCRdb applying MiXCR to the 5' RACE reads. In the table there are under 300,000 distinct CDR3 sequences, about a sixth of which are singletons. Study observations and caveats: CD4+ contracting clones lay mainly in CM and EM, CD8+ ones in EMRA. Several responding clones turned up in pre-infection memory, indicating that cross-reactive memory may have taken part.

Sequenced sample: PBMCs or a T cell subset sorted from them (not recorded which). This clonotype was obtained from a man younger than 35 who had mild COVID-19 (a few samples of this study predate the infection). Cell type and time point are not known.

The CDR3 loop is CASSQTRQGLRETQYF. The CDR3 coding sequence is TGCGCCAGCAGCCAGACGAGGCAGGGCCTCCGGGAGACCCAGTACTTC. This sequence joins TRBV5-1 and TRBJ2-5; D possibly corresponds to TRBD1 (5 bases). Germline lookup yields CDR1 SGHRS and CDR2 YFSETQ. V lost 4 bases and J lost 5, with 21 bases in between. CDR3 length: 16 amino acids.